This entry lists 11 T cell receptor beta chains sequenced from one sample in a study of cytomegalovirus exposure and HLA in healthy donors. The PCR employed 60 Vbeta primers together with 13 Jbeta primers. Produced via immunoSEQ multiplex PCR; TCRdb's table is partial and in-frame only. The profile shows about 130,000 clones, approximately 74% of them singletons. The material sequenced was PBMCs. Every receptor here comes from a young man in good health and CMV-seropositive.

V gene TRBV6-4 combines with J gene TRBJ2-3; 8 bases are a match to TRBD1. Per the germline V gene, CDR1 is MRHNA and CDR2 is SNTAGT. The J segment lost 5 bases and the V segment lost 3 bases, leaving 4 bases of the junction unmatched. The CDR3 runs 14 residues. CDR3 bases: TGTGCCAGCAGTGAGTCAGGGGGCGGAGATACGCAGTATTTT. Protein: CASSESGGGDTQYF.

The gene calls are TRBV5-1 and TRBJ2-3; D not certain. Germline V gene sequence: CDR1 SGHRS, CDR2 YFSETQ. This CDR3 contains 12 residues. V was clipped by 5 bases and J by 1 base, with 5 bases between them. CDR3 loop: CASSYGTDTQYF. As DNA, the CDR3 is TGCGCCAGCAGTTATGGCACAGATACGCAGTATTTT.

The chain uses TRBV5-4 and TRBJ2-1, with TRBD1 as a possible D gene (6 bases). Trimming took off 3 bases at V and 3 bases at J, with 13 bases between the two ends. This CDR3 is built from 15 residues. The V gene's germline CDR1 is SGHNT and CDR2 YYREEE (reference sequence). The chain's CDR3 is CASSSQGRVYNEQFF. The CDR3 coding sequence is TGTGCCAGCAGCTCACAGGGCCGGGTCTACAATGAGCAGTTCTTC.

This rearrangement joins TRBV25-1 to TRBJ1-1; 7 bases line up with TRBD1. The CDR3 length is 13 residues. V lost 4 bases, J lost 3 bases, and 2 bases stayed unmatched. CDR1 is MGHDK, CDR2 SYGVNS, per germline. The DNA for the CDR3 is TGTGCCAGCAGTGTACAGGGGTACACTGAAGCTTTCTTT. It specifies CASSVQGYTEAFF.

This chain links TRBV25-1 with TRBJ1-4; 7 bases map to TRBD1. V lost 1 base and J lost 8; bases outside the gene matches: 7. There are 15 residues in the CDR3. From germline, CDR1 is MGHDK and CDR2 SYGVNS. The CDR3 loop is CASSESTGLYEKLFF. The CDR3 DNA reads TGTGCCAGCAGTGAATCGACAGGGCTGTACGAAAAACTGTTTTTT.

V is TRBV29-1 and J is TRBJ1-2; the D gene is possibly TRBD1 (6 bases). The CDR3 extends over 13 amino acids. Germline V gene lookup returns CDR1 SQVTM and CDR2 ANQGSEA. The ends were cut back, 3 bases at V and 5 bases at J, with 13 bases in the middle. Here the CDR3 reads CSVDEVQGYGYTF. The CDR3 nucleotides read TGCAGCGTTGATGAGGTTCAGGGGTATGGCTACACCTTC.

The CDR3 DNA is TGTGCCTGGAGCAGACAGGGGAACACTGAAGCTTTCTTT. Translating gives CAWSRQGNTEAFF. J is TRBJ1-1 and V is TRBV30; 7 nucleotides line up with TRBD1. This CDR3 has 13 amino acids. Germline assignment: CDR1 GTSNPN and CDR2 SVGIG (reference sequence). V lost 3 bases, J lost 1 base, and 2 bases stayed unmatched.

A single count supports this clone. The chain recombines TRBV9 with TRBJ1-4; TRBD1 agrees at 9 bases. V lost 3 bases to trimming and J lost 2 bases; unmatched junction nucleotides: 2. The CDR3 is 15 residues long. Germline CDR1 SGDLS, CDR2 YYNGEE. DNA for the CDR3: TGTGCCAGCAGCGCCGACAGGGGGACTAATGAAAAACTGTTTTTT. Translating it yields CASSADRGTNEKLFF.

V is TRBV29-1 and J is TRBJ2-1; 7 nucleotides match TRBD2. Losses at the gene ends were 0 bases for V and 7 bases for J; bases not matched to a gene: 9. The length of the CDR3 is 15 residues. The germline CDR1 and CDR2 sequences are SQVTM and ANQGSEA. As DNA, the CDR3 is TGCAGCGTTGAAGATCGGCTAGCGGAATGGAATGAGCAGTTCTTC. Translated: CSVEDRLAEWNEQFF.

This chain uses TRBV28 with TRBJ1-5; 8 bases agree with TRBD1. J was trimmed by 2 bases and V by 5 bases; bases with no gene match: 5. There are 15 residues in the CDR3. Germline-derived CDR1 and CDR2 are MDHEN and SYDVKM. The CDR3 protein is CASSQTGGGNQPQHF. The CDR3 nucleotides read TGTGCCAGCAGTCAAACAGGGGGTGGCAATCAGCCCCAGCATTTT.

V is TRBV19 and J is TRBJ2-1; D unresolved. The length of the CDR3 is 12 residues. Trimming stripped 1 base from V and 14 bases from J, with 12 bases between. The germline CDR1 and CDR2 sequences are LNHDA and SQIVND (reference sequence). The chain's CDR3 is CASSIGPGFEFF. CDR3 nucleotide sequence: TGTGCCAGTAGTATAGGCCCCGGGTTTGAGTTCTTC. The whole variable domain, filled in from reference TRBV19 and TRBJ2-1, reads DGGITQSPKYLFRKEGQNVTLSCEQNLNHDAMYWYRQDPGQGLRLIYYSQIVNDFQKGDIAEGYSVSREKKESFPLTVTSAQKNPTAFYLCASSIGPGFEFFGPGTRLTVL.